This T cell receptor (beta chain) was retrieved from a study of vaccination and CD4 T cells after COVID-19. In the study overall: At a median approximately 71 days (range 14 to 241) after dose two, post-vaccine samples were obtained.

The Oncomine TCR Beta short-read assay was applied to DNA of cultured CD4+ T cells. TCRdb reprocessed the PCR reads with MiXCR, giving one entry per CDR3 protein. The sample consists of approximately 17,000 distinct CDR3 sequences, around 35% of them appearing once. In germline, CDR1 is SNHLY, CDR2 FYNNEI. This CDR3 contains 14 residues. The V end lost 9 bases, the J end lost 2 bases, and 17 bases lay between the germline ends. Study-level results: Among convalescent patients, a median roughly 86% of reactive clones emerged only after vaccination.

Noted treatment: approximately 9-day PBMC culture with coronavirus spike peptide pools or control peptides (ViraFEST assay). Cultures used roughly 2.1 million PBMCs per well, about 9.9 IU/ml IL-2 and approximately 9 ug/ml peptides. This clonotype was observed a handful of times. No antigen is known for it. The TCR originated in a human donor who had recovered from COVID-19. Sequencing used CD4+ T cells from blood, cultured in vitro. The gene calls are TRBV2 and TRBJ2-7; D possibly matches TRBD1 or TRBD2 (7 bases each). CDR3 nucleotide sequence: TGTGCCAGACAAGACAGGGAGGGCACCTACGAGCAGTACTTC. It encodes CARQDREGTYEQYF.